The clone carrying this T cell receptor (beta chain) was found once. Antigen: not known. The sample is drawn from a study of T cell responses to AZD1222 COVID-19 vaccine. Study-level findings and limits: Sampling captured repertoires only after the peak T cell response. Researchers report vaccine-associated CD4 TCRs spanning spike, with dominance at 160-218 and 743-854. Seropositive at baseline were only a handful of AZD1222 recipients.

Second-dose schedules of about 4 or about 12 weeks were combined. The table came from immunoSEQ multiplex PCR; TCRdb's copy has only in-frame clones and leaves some out. The sample contains about 140,000 clones, about 90% of which appear only once. CDR3 length: 14 residues. Germline V gene data show CDR1 as LGHDT and CDR2 as YNNKEL (reference sequence). V lost 3 bases and J lost 1, with 7 bases in between. Sequences were derived from peripheral blood, sampled 28 days after the second AZD1222 dose. This TCR was sampled from an adult who received the AZD1222 COVID-19 vaccine. The rearrangement joins TRBV3-1 (or the pseudogene TRBV3-2) to TRBJ1-3; tentatively, D is TRBD1 (6 bases). CDR3 nucleotide sequence: TGTGCCAGCAGCCAGGGGACATCTGGAAACACCATATATTTT. Encoded protein: CASSQGTSGNTIYF.